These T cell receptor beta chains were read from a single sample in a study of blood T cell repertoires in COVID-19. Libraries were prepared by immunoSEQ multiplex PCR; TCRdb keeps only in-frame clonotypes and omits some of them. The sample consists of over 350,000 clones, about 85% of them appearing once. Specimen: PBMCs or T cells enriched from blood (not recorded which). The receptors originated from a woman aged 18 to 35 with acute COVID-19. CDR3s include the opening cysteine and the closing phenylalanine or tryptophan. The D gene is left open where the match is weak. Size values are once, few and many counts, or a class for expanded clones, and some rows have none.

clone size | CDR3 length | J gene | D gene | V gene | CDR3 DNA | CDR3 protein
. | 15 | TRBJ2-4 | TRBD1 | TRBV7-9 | TGTGCCAGCAGCTTAGGTCAGGGGGCCCAAAACATTCAGTACTTC | CASSLGQGAQNIQYF
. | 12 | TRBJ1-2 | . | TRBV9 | TGTGCCAGCAGCACAACAGGGAAAGGCTACACCTTC | CASSTTGKGYTF
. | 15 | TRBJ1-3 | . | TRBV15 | TGTGCCACCAGCAGGGACAGAGCCTCTGGAAACACCATATATTTT | CATSRDRASGNTIYF
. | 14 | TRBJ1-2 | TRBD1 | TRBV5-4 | TGTGCCAGCAGGGCGAACAGGGGGAACTATGGCTACACCTTC | CASRANRGNYGYTF
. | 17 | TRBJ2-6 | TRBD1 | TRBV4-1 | TGCGCCAGCAGCCTGGGACAGGCGTTCTCTGGGGCCAACGTCCTGACTTTC | CASSLGQAFSGANVLTF
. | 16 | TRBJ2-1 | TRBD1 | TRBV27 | TGTGCCAGCAACTCGCAGGGGGCGATTTCCTACAATGAGCAGTTCTTC | CASNSQGAISYNEQFF
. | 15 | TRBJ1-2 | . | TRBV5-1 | TGCGCCAGCACCTGGGGGGACCGCAACCTCTATGGCTACACCTTC | CASTWGDRNLYGYTF
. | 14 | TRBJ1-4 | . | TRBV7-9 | TGTGCCAGCAGCTTGGCGGGGGTCGGTGAAAAACTGTTTTTT | CASSLAGVGEKLFF
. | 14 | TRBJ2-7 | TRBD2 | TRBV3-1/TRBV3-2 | TGTGCCAGCAGCCTTGGACTAGCGTCACTCGAGCAGTACTTC | CASSLGLASLEQYF
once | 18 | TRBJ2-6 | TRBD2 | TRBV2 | TGTGCCAGCAGTGACATGTCCGGGAGGGGCTCTGGGGCCAACGTCCTGACTTTC | CASSDMSGRGSGANVLTF
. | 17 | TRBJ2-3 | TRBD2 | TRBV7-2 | TGTGCCAGCAGCTTAAGGTCCCCTAGCGGGAGCGCAGATACGCAGTATTTT | CASSLRSPSGSADTQYF
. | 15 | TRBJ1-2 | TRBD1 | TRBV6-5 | TGTGCCAGCAGTTACCCGGGACAGGGGGCTCATGGCTACACCTTC | CASSYPGQGAHGYTF
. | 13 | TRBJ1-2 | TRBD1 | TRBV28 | TGTGCCAGCAGTCCTAGGGACAGATGGGGCTACACCTTC | CASSPRDRWGYTF
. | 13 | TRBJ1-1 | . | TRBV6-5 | TGTGCCAGCAGTTTTCAGGGATCCACTGAAGCTTTCTTT | CASSFQGSTEAFF
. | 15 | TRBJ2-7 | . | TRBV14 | TGTGCCAGCAGCCAAGGGGGAAGGCTGCGGGTCCAGCAGTACTTC | CASSQGGRLRVQQYF
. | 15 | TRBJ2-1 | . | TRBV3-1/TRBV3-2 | TGTGCCAGCAGCCATACCGGGACTCGGGGGGCTGAGCAGTTCTTC | CASSHTGTRGAEQFF
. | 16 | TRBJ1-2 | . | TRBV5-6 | TGTGCCAGCAGCGGACTCCGGGCCCGAAGGGCTAGTGGCTACACCTTC | CASSGLRARRASGYTF
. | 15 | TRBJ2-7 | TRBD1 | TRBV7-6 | TGTGCCAGCAGCTTAGAGGGACAGGGTTGGCACGAGCAGTACTTC | CASSLEGQGWHEQYF
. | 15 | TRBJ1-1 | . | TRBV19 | TGTGCCTCTAGGGTCCAGTACGGGATGAACACTGAAGCTTTCTTT | CASRVQYGMNTEAFF
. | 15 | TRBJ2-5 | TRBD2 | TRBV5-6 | TGTGCCAGCAGCTTGCTAGCGGGAATACAAGAGACCCAGTACTTC | CASSLLAGIQETQYF
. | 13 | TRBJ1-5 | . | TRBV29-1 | TGCAGCGTTGGCGAGGGATACAATCAGCCCCAGCATTTT | CSVGEGYNQPQHF
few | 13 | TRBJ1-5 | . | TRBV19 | TGTGCCACCTCCGGTAACCCTCATGAGCCCCAGCATTTT | CATSGNPHEPQHF
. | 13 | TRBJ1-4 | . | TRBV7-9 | TGTGCCAGTAAGAAGGGGCCTAATGAAAAACTGTTTTTT | CASKKGPNEKLFF
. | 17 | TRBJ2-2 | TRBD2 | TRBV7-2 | TGTGCCAGCAGCTTCCTAAGCGGGAGTCGAGACACCGGGGAGCTGTTTTTT | CASSFLSGSRDTGELFF
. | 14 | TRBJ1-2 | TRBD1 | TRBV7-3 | TGTGCCAGCAGCCTCGGACAGGGCCACTATGGCTACACCTTC | CASSLGQGHYGYTF
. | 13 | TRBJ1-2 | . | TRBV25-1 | TGTGCCAGCAGCAGAACGGGGGACTATGGCTACACCTTC | CASSRTGDYGYTF
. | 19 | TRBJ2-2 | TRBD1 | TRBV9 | TGTGCCAGCAGCCCTCGTCCCGGGACAGGGCCCGCGAACACCGGGGAGCTGTTTTTT | CASSPRPGTGPANTGELFF
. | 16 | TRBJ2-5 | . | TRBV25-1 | TGTGCCAGCAGTGATTGGGGACATATAATGCAAGAGACCCAGTACTTC | CASSDWGHIMQETQYF
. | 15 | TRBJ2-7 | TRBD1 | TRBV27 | TGTGCCAGCAGTTTAGACGGACAGGGCATTTACGAGCAGTACTTC | CASSLDGQGIYEQYF
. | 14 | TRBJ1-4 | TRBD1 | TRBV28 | TGTGCCAGCAGTCCGGGACAGCACAATGAAAAACTGTTTTTT | CASSPGQHNEKLFF
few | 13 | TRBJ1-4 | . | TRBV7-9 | TGTGCCAGCAGCTCTCAGGGAGGTGAAAAACTGTTTTTT | CASSSQGGEKLFF
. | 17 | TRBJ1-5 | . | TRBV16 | TGTGCCAGCAGCCATCTCCGGGGCTCAGGGACAAATCAGCCCCAGCATTTT | CASSHLRGSGTNQPQHF
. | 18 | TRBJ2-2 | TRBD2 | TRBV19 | TGTGCCAGTAGTATAGTAGGACTAGCGGGAGGAAAAACCGGGGAGCTGTTTTTT | CASSIVGLAGGKTGELFF
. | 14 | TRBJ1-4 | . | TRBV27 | TGTGCCAGCAGTTTACAGGCCTCTAATGAAAAACTGTTTTTT | CASSLQASNEKLFF
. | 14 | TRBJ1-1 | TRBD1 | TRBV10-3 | TGTGCCATCAGGCGACAGGGGCTTGACACTGAAGCTTTCTTT | CAIRRQGLDTEAFF
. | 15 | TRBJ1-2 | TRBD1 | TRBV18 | TGTGCCAGCTCTTCCGGGACAGGGGACCGCTATGGCTACACCTTC | CASSSGTGDRYGYTF
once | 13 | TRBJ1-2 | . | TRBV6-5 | TGTGCAGCCGAGGGCCCGATCGGCTATGGCTACACCTTC | CAAEGPIGYGYTF
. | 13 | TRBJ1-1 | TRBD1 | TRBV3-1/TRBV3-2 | TGTGCCAGCATCATACAGGGGATAACTGAAGCTTTCTTT | CASIIQGITEAFF
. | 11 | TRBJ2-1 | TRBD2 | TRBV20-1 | TGCAGTGCTAGAACTAGCGGTGAGCAGTTCTTC | CSARTSGEQFF
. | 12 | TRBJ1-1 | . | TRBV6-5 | TGTGCCAGCACTCCAGGGAACACTGAAGCTTTCTTT | CASTPGNTEAFF
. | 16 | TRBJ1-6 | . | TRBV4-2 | TGTGCCAGCAGCCAAGACGAACCACGGGTCCATTCACCCCTCCACTTT | CASSQDEPRVHSPLHF
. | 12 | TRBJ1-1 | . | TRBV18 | TGTGCCAGCTCACTACAAGAGGGTGAAGCTTTCTTT | CASSLQEGEAFF
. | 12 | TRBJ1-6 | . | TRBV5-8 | TGTGCCAGCAGCTTCTTAAATTCACCCCTCCACTTT | CASSFLNSPLHF
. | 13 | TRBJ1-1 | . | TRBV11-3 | TGTGCCAGCAGCTACAGCAGGGACACTGAAGCTTTCTTT | CASSYSRDTEAFF
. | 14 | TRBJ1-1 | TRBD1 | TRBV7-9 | TGTGCCAGCAGCTTAACAGGGGCCAGGACTGAAGCTTTCTTT | CASSLTGARTEAFF
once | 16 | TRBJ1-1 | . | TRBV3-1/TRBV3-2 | TGTGCCAGCAGCCAAGCCTACAGTGGTCCGATGGCTGAAGCTTTCTTT | CASSQAYSGPMAEAFF
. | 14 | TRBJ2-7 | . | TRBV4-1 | TGCGCCAGCAGCAAAGAGCGGTTATTCTACGAGCAGTACTTC | CASSKERLFYEQYF
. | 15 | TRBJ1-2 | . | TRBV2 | TGTGCCAGCAGTGACTGGCCCGGGGGGGCAGATGGCTACACCTTC | CASSDWPGGADGYTF
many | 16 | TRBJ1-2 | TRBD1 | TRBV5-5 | TGTGCCAGCAGTCCTAATGGACAGGGACTTACCTATGGCTACACCTTC | CASSPNGQGLTYGYTF
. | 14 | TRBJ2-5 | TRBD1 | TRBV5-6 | TGTGCCAGCAGCTATGACAGGGTCCAAGAGACCCAGTACTTC | CASSYDRVQETQYF
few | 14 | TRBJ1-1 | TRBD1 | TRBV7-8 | TGTGCCAGCAGCGCACAGGGGGCCGGGACTGAAGCTTTCTTT | CASSAQGAGTEAFF
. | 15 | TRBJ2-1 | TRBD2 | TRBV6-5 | TGTGCCAGCAGACGGACTAGCGGGAACCAAAATGAGCAGTTCTTC | CASRRTSGNQNEQFF
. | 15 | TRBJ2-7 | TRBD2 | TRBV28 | TGTGCCAGCAGTTCTATCGGGGGAGGGAAGTACGAGCAGTACTTC | CASSSIGGGKYEQYF
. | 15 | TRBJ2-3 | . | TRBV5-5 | TGTGCCAGCAGCTCGACCGGGACTAGCACAGATACGCAGTATTTT | CASSSTGTSTDTQYF
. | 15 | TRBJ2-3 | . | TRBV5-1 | TGCGCCAGCAGCTCCCTGTTTTCTAGCACAGATACGCAGTATTTT | CASSSLFSSTDTQYF
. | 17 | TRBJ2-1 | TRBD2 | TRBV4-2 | TGTGCCAGCAGCCAAGATCACAAGCGGGGGCGTGGGGATGAGCAGTTCTTC | CASSQDHKRGRGDEQFF
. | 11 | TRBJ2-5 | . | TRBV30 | TGTGCCTGGGACAGAGAAGAGACCCAGTACTTC | CAWDREETQYF